This is a list of T cell receptor beta chains from one sample in a study of blood T cells in healthy people across ages. TCRdb called the 5' RACE reads again in MiXCR, with one record for every CDR3 protein. The sample includes 500,000 to 550,000 distinct CDR3 sequences, approximately 25% of them seen just once. This sample also belongs to another study, concerning T cells of mothers and their children.

The specimen was blood. These receptors all stem from a boy under 18 in good health. CDR3s include the opening cysteine and the closing phenylalanine or tryptophan. The D gene is left open where the match is weak. Size is omitted from some rows. Given values are once, few, many or a class for expanded clones.

size	V	J	D	DNA	CDR3
NA	TRBV13	TRBJ2-7	NA	TGTGCCAGCAGCCCGACGGATCAGGCGTACGAGCAGTACTTC	CASSPTDQAYEQYF
few	TRBV20-1	TRBJ2-1	TRBD2	TGCAGTGCTAGAGATTCTCTAGCGGGAGTTCATGAGCAGTTCTTC	CSARDSLAGVHEQFF
few	TRBV27	TRBJ2-3	NA	TGTGCCAGCAGTACCCTCACAGATACGCAGTATTTT	CASSTLTDTQYF
NA	TRBV29-1	TRBJ2-3	NA	TGCAGCGCGCTCCGGGCCAAACTGGGGCCAGATACGCAGTATTTT	CSALRAKLGPDTQYF
few	TRBV20-1	TRBJ2-3	NA	TGCAGTGCTAGAGTCCTCGATACGCAGTATTTT	CSARVLDTQYF
few	TRBV7-9	TRBJ2-7	NA	TGTGCCAGCAGCTTTGTGAGGGGAACCGCCTACGAGCAGTACTTC	CASSFVRGTAYEQYF
few	TRBV6-1	TRBJ1-1	TRBD1	TGTGCCAGCAGTTTGACAGGGGACGCTGAAGCTTTCTTT	CASSLTGDAEAFF
NA	TRBV5-1	TRBJ2-6	NA	TGCGCCAGCAGCTTGGACAGGCGCTCTGGGGCCAACGTCCTGACTTTC	CASSLDRRSGANVLTF
NA	TRBV30	TRBJ2-7	NA	TGTGCCTGGAGTGGACAGGTGTCATACGAGCAGTACTTC	CAWSGQVSYEQYF
NA	TRBV6-2/TRBV6-3	TRBJ2-1	NA	TGTGCCAGCAGCTTTACAGGGTATGAGCAGTTCTTC	CASSFTGYEQFF
NA	TRBV7-9	TRBJ2-3	NA	TGTGCCAGCAGCTTAGTGCAGCGCCTACTCACAGATACGCAGTATTTT	CASSLVQRLLTDTQYF
NA	TRBV20-1	TRBJ1-1	TRBD1	TGCAGTGCTAGAGCGGGACAGGGAACTGAAGCTTTCTTT	CSARAGQGTEAFF
few	TRBV7-9	TRBJ2-3	TRBD1	TGTGCCAGCAGTTCCGGACAGGGGAGGTCGACAGATACGCAGTATTTT	CASSSGQGRSTDTQYF
NA	TRBV15	TRBJ2-5	NA	TGTGCCACCAGCAAAGATGGGTCAGACAGCCCCGGACCAAAAGAGACCCAGTACTTC	CATSKDGSDSPGPKETQYF
many	TRBV6-1	TRBJ1-2	NA	TGTGCCAGCAGTGAAGCAGCAAACTATGGCTACACCTTC	CASSEAANYGYTF
NA	TRBV5-1	TRBJ2-3	NA	TGCGCCAGCAGCTTGTGGCGGAGCACAGATACGCAGTATTTT	CASSLWRSTDTQYF
NA	TRBV20-1	TRBJ2-3	NA	TGCAGTGCTAGACCCGCGGGGGATACGCAGTATTTT	CSARPAGDTQYF
few	TRBV7-8	TRBJ1-4	NA	TGTGCCAGCAGCTCAGACAACCTTAATGAAAAACTGTTTTTT	CASSSDNLNEKLFF
NA	TRBV15	TRBJ2-7	NA	TGTGCCACAACCGGGACTGCGGGTCCCTACGAGCAGTACTTC	CATTGTAGPYEQYF
NA	TRBV4-3	TRBJ2-3	TRBD1	TGCGCCAGCAGCCAAGCGGGACAGGGCACAGATACGCAGTATTTT	CASSQAGQGTDTQYF
few	TRBV15	TRBJ2-5	NA	TGTGCCACCAGCTTCCTAGGGGTTCCGGAGACCCAGTACTTC	CATSFLGVPETQYF
NA	TRBV5-1	TRBJ1-2	NA	TGCGCCAGCAGCTTCGACGGTTATGGCTACACCTTC	CASSFDGYGYTF
NA	TRBV19	TRBJ1-5	TRBD1	TGTGCCAGTAGTGCGGGCGGACAGGGTGGTCAGCCCCAGCATTTT	CASSAGGQGGQPQHF
NA	TRBV27	TRBJ2-7	NA	TGTGCCAGCAGTCCGCCTGGGGTGTCCTACGAGCAGTACTTC	CASSPPGVSYEQYF
NA	TRBV5-1	TRBJ2-2	TRBD2	TGCGCCAGCAGCGCCCCCGGTCTAGCGGGGGGCTCCAACACCGGGGAGCTGTTTTTT	CASSAPGLAGGSNTGELFF
few	TRBV27	TRBJ2-5	TRBD1	TGTGCCAGCAGCCAGGGGGCAGATGTACAAGAGACCCAGTACTTC	CASSQGADVQETQYF
NA	TRBV14	TRBJ2-3	TRBD1	TGTGCCAGCAGCAGGGACAGGGGACTTAGTACGCAGTATTTT	CASSRDRGLSTQYF
few	TRBV20-1	TRBJ2-1	NA	TGCAGTGCTAGAGATGAAGCGAGAAAGCAGTTCTTC	CSARDEARKQFF
NA	TRBV7-9	TRBJ2-1	TRBD1	TGTGCCAGCAGCTACCGGACAGGAGTTGGAAATGAGCAGTTCTTC	CASSYRTGVGNEQFF
NA	TRBV7-2	TRBJ2-6	NA	TGTGCCAGCGACAACTCTGGGGCCAACGTCCTGACTTTC	CASDNSGANVLTF
NA	TRBV7-8	TRBJ2-2	NA	TGTGCCAGCAGCTTAGTAGTTTCTAACACCGGGGAGCTGTTTTTT	CASSLVVSNTGELFF
NA	TRBV12-3/TRBV12-4	TRBJ2-5	NA	TGTGCCAGCAGTTTTGCAGGCACAGGGTGGGAGACCCAGTACTTC	CASSFAGTGWETQYF
many	TRBV6-6	TRBJ1-1	TRBD1	TGTGCCAGCACCCGGACAGGGCCCAACACTGAAGCTTTCTTT	CASTRTGPNTEAFF
few	TRBV20-1	TRBJ2-3	NA	TGCAGTGCTAGAAGGGACGGGTACGGCACAGATACGCAGTATTTT	CSARRDGYGTDTQYF
NA	TRBV4-3	TRBJ1-2	NA	TGCGCCAGCAGCCAAGTTGGGGGGGCAGGAGGCTACACCTTC	CASSQVGGAGGYTF